This is a list of T cell receptor beta chains from one sample in a study of PD-1 blockade in mismatch repair-deficient tumors. TCRdb's copy holds only in-frame clones and misses some; the assay was immunoSEQ multiplex PCR. The sample has 10,000 or so clones; 80% to 95% are singletons. Their antigens remain unidentified. The source was cells cultured in vitro, collected from a patient treated with pembrolizumab. Source of these receptors: an adult with mismatch repair-deficient cancer. The CDR3 runs from the conserved cysteine through the conserved F or W. D genes are given only for firm matches. Where a row states a size, it is once, few, many or the class of an expanded clone; other rows omit it.

v_call	d_call	j_call	clone_size	cdr3_nt	cdr3_aa
TRBV6-1	NA	TRBJ2-2	NA	TGTGCCAGCATGGGGCTGTTCACCGGGGAGCTGTTTTTT	CASMGLFTGELFF
TRBV28	TRBD1	TRBJ1-6	NA	TGTGCCAGCAGCCGACAGGGGGCGAGTTCCTATTCACCCCTCCACTTT	CASSRQGASSYSPLHF
TRBV27	NA	TRBJ2-6	NA	TGTGCCAGCAGTTTTCTCGGCAGAAACTCTGGGGCCAACGTCCTGACTTTC	CASSFLGRNSGANVLTF
TRBV9	NA	TRBJ2-6	NA	TGTGCCAGCAGCGTTACAGGGTCCTCTGGGGCCAACGTCCTGACTTTC	CASSVTGSSGANVLTF
TRBV19	TRBD2	TRBJ2-2	NA	TGTGCCAGTAGTTCCCGTGGTAGCGGGAGGCCTCCCCCCGGGGAGCTGTTTTTT	CASSSRGSGRPPPGELFF
TRBV18	TRBD1	TRBJ1-2	NA	TGTGCCAGCCAAAGCGGACAGGGCTACGACTATGGCTACACCTTC	CASQSGQGYDYGYTF
TRBV5-4	NA	TRBJ2-4	NA	TGTGCCAGCAGCTCCCAACGGAACATTCAGTACTTC	CASSSQRNIQYF
TRBV5-4	TRBD2	TRBJ2-5	NA	TGTGCCAGCAGCTTGCAATTAGCGGGATTGGAGACCCAGTACTTC	CASSLQLAGLETQYF
TRBV2	NA	TRBJ2-3	NA	TGTGCCAGCCAGAGGGTTGGGAGGTCGACAGATACGCAGTATTTT	CASQRVGRSTDTQYF
TRBV11-2	NA	TRBJ2-3	NA	TGTGCCAGCACCTGGAACCCCACGGGTACGCAGTATTTT	CASTWNPTGTQYF
TRBV7-6	TRBD1	TRBJ2-5	NA	TGTGCCAGCACCTTATGGGCGGGACAGGGGTCAGAGACCCAGTACTTC	CASTLWAGQGSETQYF
TRBV5-6	NA	TRBJ2-3	NA	TGTGCCAGCAGCTTCACGGGAGCACACACAGATACGCAGTATTTT	CASSFTGAHTDTQYF
TRBV4-2	TRBD2	TRBJ2-3	NA	TGTGCCAGCAGCCAAGAGGCTAGCGGATGGAGCACAGATACGCAGTATTTT	CASSQEASGWSTDTQYF
TRBV28	NA	TRBJ2-7	NA	TGTGCCAGCAGTTCCGATTCACTCGAGCAGTACTTC	CASSSDSLEQYF
TRBV28	TRBD1	TRBJ2-7	NA	TGTGCCAGCAGTTTTGGGACAGGGGCCTACGAGCAGTACTTC	CASSFGTGAYEQYF
TRBV28	TRBD2	TRBJ2-7	once	TGTGCCAGCAGTTTAGCGGGAGGGCCAAACGAGCAGTACTTC	CASSLAGGPNEQYF
TRBV6-6	NA	TRBJ1-5	NA	TGTGCCAGCAGTTTCTCTCGGGACACTAATCAGCCCCAGCATTTT	CASSFSRDTNQPQHF
TRBV19	NA	TRBJ2-5	NA	TGTGCCAGTAGTCTTACAGGGGGGGGAGAGACCCAGTACTTC	CASSLTGGGETQYF
TRBV27	NA	TRBJ1-4	once	TGTGCCAGCAGTCCCTTGGGGGCAGGGATTGAAAAACTGTTTTTT	CASSPLGAGIEKLFF
TRBV2	NA	TRBJ2-1	NA	TGTGCCAGCGTACCCTTCTCCTACAATGAGCAGTTCTTC	CASVPFSYNEQFF
TRBV30	TRBD2	TRBJ2-1	NA	TGTGCACGCGGGGGATCGGGCGTCAATGAGCAGTTCTTC	CARGGSGVNEQFF
TRBV6-1	NA	TRBJ1-5	NA	TGTGCCAGCACTTCGACAGGCCAACGGAGGCCCCAGCATTTT	CASTSTGQRRPQHF
TRBV28	NA	TRBJ1-5	NA	TGTGCCAGCAGGGCCCTCAATCAGCCCCAGCATTTT	CASRALNQPQHF
TRBV6-5	TRBD1	TRBJ2-7	NA	TGTGCCAGCAGACTCGGGGGGACAGGGTCCTACGAGCAGTACTTC	CASRLGGTGSYEQYF
TRBV6-1	TRBD2	TRBJ2-7	NA	TGTGCCAGCAGAGCCCTCGGGAGGTACGAGCAGTACTTC	CASRALGRYEQYF
TRBV2	TRBD1	TRBJ2-5	NA	TGTGCCAGCAGCGGGACAGGTCAAGAGACCCAGTACTTC	CASSGTGQETQYF
TRBV6-5	NA	TRBJ2-7	NA	TGTGCCAGCAGTTATCACCAGGGTGGCGAGCAGTACTTC	CASSYHQGGEQYF
TRBV6-1	NA	TRBJ2-7	NA	TGTGCCAGCAGACTGGGAATCTACGAGCAGTACTTC	CASRLGIYEQYF
TRBV13	NA	TRBJ2-1	NA	TGTGCCACTGGCGCGCGCTCGGAATTTTACAATGAGCAGTTCTTC	CATGARSEFYNEQFF
TRBV7-3	TRBD2	TRBJ2-3	NA	TGTGCCAGCAGCTTCTTAGCGGGAGAAGGCACAGATACGCAGTATTTT	CASSFLAGEGTDTQYF
TRBV7-8	TRBD2	TRBJ2-5	NA	TGTGCCAGCAGCCGAGCGGGGGGGGGAGAGACCCAGTACTTC	CASSRAGGGETQYF
TRBV29-1	TRBD1	TRBJ2-7	NA	TGCAGCGTTGAAAAAGGGGCAGGGGGAGCCTACGAGCAGTACTTC	CSVEKGAGGAYEQYF
TRBV10-3	TRBD2	TRBJ2-2	NA	TGTGCCATCAGTGAGCTAGCGGGAGTGACCGGGGAGCTGTTTTTT	CAISELAGVTGELFF
TRBV6-4	NA	TRBJ1-1	NA	TGTGCCAGCAGTGCGGGCAGGGGAAGCACTGAAGCTTTCTTT	CASSAGRGSTEAFF
TRBV5-5	NA	TRBJ2-7	few	TGTGCCAGCAGCTTGGTTTACCATCAGGAGACCTACGAGCAGTACTTC	CASSLVYHQETYEQYF
TRBV5-1	TRBD1	TRBJ1-3	NA	TGCGCCAGCAGCTTGGCTGGACAGGAGCTTGGAAACACCATATATTTT	CASSLAGQELGNTIYF
TRBV28	NA	TRBJ1-2	NA	TGTGCCAGCAGTCAGTATGGCTACACCTTC	CASSQYGYTF
TRBV12-2	NA	TRBJ2-2	NA	TGTGCAAGTCGCTTAGACCATCTCCGGACCGGGGAGCTGTTTTTT	CASRLDHLRTGELFF
TRBV27	NA	TRBJ1-1	NA	TGTGCCAGCAGTCTCATCCCGGGTCTGAACACTGAAGCTTTCTTT	CASSLIPGLNTEAFF
TRBV5-1	TRBD1	TRBJ1-3	NA	TGCGCCAGCAGCTTGGTGCCTCAGGGACAGGACTCTGGAAACACCATATATTTT	CASSLVPQGQDSGNTIYF
TRBV7-9	NA	TRBJ2-7	once	TGTGCCAGCAGCTTATCAGGTTACGAGCAGTACTTC	CASSLSGYEQYF
TRBV5-1	TRBD1	TRBJ2-1	once	TGCGCCAGCAGCTTAATTGGACAGGGGTACAATGAGCAGTTCTTC	CASSLIGQGYNEQFF
TRBV7-9	NA	TRBJ2-7	NA	TGTGCCAGCAGCCCACCCCACACTCCGTCCTACGAGCAGTACTTC	CASSPPHTPSYEQYF
TRBV4-2	NA	TRBJ1-1	NA	TGTGCCAGCAGCCAAGTCAGGGAGGGGAACACTGAAGCTTTCTTT	CASSQVREGNTEAFF
TRBV5-4	NA	TRBJ2-7	NA	TGTGCCAGCAGCTTGACAGGGTTCGACCTCTACGAGCAGTACTTC	CASSLTGFDLYEQYF
TRBV28	TRBD2	TRBJ2-5	NA	TGTGCCAGCAGTTTCTGGGCTAGCGGGATCTGGGGGCAGACCCAGTACTTC	CASSFWASGIWGQTQYF
TRBV4-2	TRBD2	TRBJ2-3	NA	TGTGCCAGCAGCCAAGGGGGCGGGAGGACAGATACGCAGTATTTT	CASSQGGGRTDTQYF
TRBV27	NA	TRBJ2-2	NA	TGTGCCAGCAGTTTAGGGGCGAGCACCGGGGAGCTGTTTTTT	CASSLGASTGELFF
TRBV14	NA	TRBJ2-7	once	TGTGCCAGCAGCCAAGAGCCGGATTCCATTCCCTACGAGCAGTACTTC	CASSQEPDSIPYEQYF
TRBV5-1	TRBD1	TRBJ1-5	NA	TGCGCCAGCAGCGACGGGACAGCGGGTCAGCCCCAGCATTTT	CASSDGTAGQPQHF